Following are 15 T cell receptor beta chains from one sample sequenced in a study of identical twins. TCRdb ran MiXCR on the 5' RACE reads and lists one entry per CDR3 protein. The table records around 220,000 distinct CDR3 sequences, around 15% of them present only once. Input material: memory (CD45RO+) T cells sorted from blood. All receptors derive from a woman aged 18-29 years in good health.

The V gene is TRBV29-1, the J gene TRBJ1-2; TRBD1 aligns across 7 bases. CDR3 length: 13 residues. Trimming removed 3 bases from V and 4 bases from J; junction bases left unmatched: 5. Germline CDR1 reads SQVTM; CDR2 reads ANQGSEA. The CDR3 DNA sequence: TGCAGCGTTGAGCACAGGGGAGGCTATGGCTACACCTTC. Translation: CSVEHRGGYGYTF.

In its sample, this clonotype was seen a few times. This rearrangement joins TRBV28 to TRBJ1-6; a weak D match, TRBD1 (6 bases). V lost 10 bases and J lost 7, with 14 bases in between. The germline CDR1 and CDR2 sequences are MDHEN and SYDVKM. The CDR3 length is 13 residues. The CDR3 protein is CATLGQPNSPLHF. The CDR3 DNA follows: TGTGCCACCCTTGGACAGCCGAATTCACCCCTCCACTTT.

The gene calls are TRBV12-3 or TRBV12-4 and TRBJ2-5; 7 nucleotides agree with TRBD2. The CDR3 sequence is 16 residues long. With V trimmed by 5 bases and J by 1 base, 10 bases remained unmatched. The CDR3 nucleotides are TGTGCCAGCAGTAGAGGACTAGTGGGGACCCAAGAGACCCAGTACTTC. It codes for CASSRGLVGTQETQYF.

This chain connects TRBV6-5 to TRBJ1-5; D call uncertain. CDR3 size: 15 residues. Trimming removed 0 bases at V and 6 bases at J, with 12 bases between. Per the germline V gene, CDR1 is MNHEY and CDR2 is SVGAGI. This CDR3 is CASSYSIPGIQPQHF. CDR3 in DNA: TGTGCCAGCAGTTACTCGATACCGGGAATTCAGCCCCAGCATTTT.

The chain employs TRBV6-6 and TRBJ2-5, with D perhaps matching TRBD2 (6 bases). The germline V gene encodes CDR1 MNHNY and CDR2 SVGAGI (reference sequence). The CDR3 loop spans 12 amino acids. The ends were cut back, 7 bases at V and 5 bases at J, with 11 bases in the middle. CDR3 coding DNA: TGTGCCAGCACGGGGGTGGGGGAGACCCAGTACTTC. It yields the protein CASTGVGETQYF.

The sample holds many counts of this clonotype. In nucleotides, the CDR3 is TGTGCCAGCAGAAAGGCAGGGGGTATCACTGAAGCTTTCTTT. It specifies CASRKAGGITEAFF. This chain links TRBV2 with TRBJ1-1; TRBD1 matches at 7 bases. J gave up 4 bases and V 6 bases, and 8 bases lay outside the gene matches. Germline assignment: CDR1 SNHLY and CDR2 FYNNEI. This CDR3 is 14 amino acids long.

This clonotype was observed a few times. The gene calls are TRBV6-5 and TRBJ1-2; D is possibly TRBD1 (5 bases). This CDR3 spans 12 amino acids. Trimming pared 5 bases from V and 6 bases from J, leaving 10 bases between. The germline CDR1 and CDR2 sequences are MNHEY and SVGAGI. The CDR3 spells CASSRGKDGYTF. The CDR3 DNA sequence: TGTGCCAGCAGTCGGGGGAAGGATGGCTACACCTTC.

This clonotype has ten or more counts. The chain combines TRBV7-2 with TRBJ2-1; no clear D. V gave up 2 bases and J gave up 7 bases, with 6 bases separating them. The CDR3 sequence is 12 residues long. Looked up from germline, CDR1 is SGHTA and CDR2 is FQGNSA. The CDR3 sequence: CASSLFANEQFF. The CDR3, as DNA: TGTGCCAGCAGCTTATTCGCGAATGAGCAGTTCTTC.

This clonotype turned up a few times. This rearrangement joins TRBV7-9 to TRBJ1-3; D ambiguous. CDR1 is SEHNR and CDR2 is FQNEAQ in the germline V gene (reference sequence). The CDR3 contains 14 residues. V lost 1 base to trimming and J lost 4 bases, with 8 bases between them. CDR3 amino acids: CASSLDGSGNTIYF. The CDR3 DNA reads as TGTGCCAGCAGCTTAGACGGTTCCGGAAACACCATATATTTT.

This clonotype turned up a few times. The J gene is TRBJ2-7, the V gene TRBV7-8; possible D gene TRBD1, 5 bases. V lost 5 bases and J lost 3, with 14 bases in between. Germline CDR1 reads SGHVS; CDR2 reads FQNEAQ. This CDR3 spans 14 amino acids. CDR3 DNA: TGTGCCAGCAGCCCGACAGAATCCAACTACGAGCAGTACTTC. This sequence encodes CASSPTESNYEQYF.

V is TRBV20-1 and J is TRBJ2-7, with D unclear. The V end lost 0 bases, the J end lost 6 bases, and 6 bases lay between the germline ends. The CDR3 contains 11 residues. The germline V gene has CDR1 DFQATT and CDR2 SNEGSKA (reference sequence). The CDR3: CSARDKGEQYF. The CDR3 nucleotides are TGCAGTGCTAGAGATAAAGGCGAGCAGTACTTC.

This clonotype occurred a few times. The rearrangement links TRBV5-1 to TRBJ1-2; D unclear. Germline V gene lookup returns CDR1 SGHRS and CDR2 YFSETQ. The CDR3 extends over 13 amino acids. The germline V and J ends were trimmed by 7 bases and 0 bases, with 10 bases remaining between them. The CDR3 DNA is TGCGCCAGCGCCGAAGGATCTAACTATGGCTACACCTTC. This sequence encodes CASAEGSNYGYTF.

This chain uses TRBV5-1 with TRBJ2-1; D remains ambiguous. Germline V gene lookup returns CDR1 SGHRS and CDR2 YFSETQ. The ends were cut back, 0 bases at V and 5 bases at J, with 6 bases in the middle. CDR3 length: 13 amino acids. The CDR3 nucleotides read TGCGCCAGCAGCTTGGAACTGGACAATGAGCAGTTCTTC. Its protein is CASSLELDNEQFF.

The chain carries TRBV5-1 and TRBJ2-3; D gene uncertain. CDR1 is SGHRS and CDR2 is YFSETQ in the germline V gene. V was trimmed by 1 base and J by 5 bases, leaving 11 bases between them. There are 14 residues in the CDR3. CDR3 protein: CASSLYQARDTQYF. The CDR3 DNA follows: TGCGCCAGCAGCTTGTATCAAGCCAGAGATACGCAGTATTTT.

CDR3 DNA: TGTGCCAGCAGCCAAGGTTGGCGAGATACGCAGTATTTT. Translation gives CASSQGWRDTQYF. The chain joins TRBV3-1 to TRBJ2-3; no clear D. This CDR3 has 13 residues. V lost 1 base, J lost 5 bases, and 7 bases lay in between. The germline CDR1 and CDR2 sequences are LGHDT and YNNKEL (reference sequence).